A selection of T cell receptor beta chains follows, all from one sample in a study of identical twins. MiXCR was run by TCRdb on the 5' RACE reads, yielding one entry per CDR3 protein. This sample yields roughly 720,000 distinct CDR3 sequences, of which over 15% are seen a single time; around 13% belongs to the top ten. These sequences were also reported in another study, on T cells expressing NK-cell markers.

What was sequenced was PBMCs. Source of these receptors: a woman between 18 and 29 years old in good health. Each CDR3 is given with its conserved first and last residue. The order of the fields is D gene, clone size, J gene, V gene, CDR3 protein, CDR3 DNA. A D gene is named only where the DNA matches it firmly. Rows may omit the clone size; those that give it use once, few, many or a size class.

TRBD2,NA,TRBJ2-1,TRBV20-1,CSARRLAGGEQFF,TGCAGTGCTAGAAGGCTAGCGGGAGGTGAGCAGTTCTTC
NA,NA,TRBJ2-1,TRBV12-3/TRBV12-4,CASSRTTNEQFF,TGTGCCAGCAGCCGTACTACAAATGAGCAGTTCTTC
NA,few,TRBJ1-1,TRBV12-3/TRBV12-4,CASRSGPGFGAFF,TGTGCCAGCAGAAGCGGGCCAGGGTTTGGAGCTTTCTTT
NA,few,TRBJ2-3,TRBV5-8,CALERGGEGDTQYF,TGTGCCCTTGAGAGGGGGGGCGAGGGAGATACGCAGTATTTT
TRBD2,NA,TRBJ2-1,TRBV29-1,CSVGIPGTNSYNEQFF,TGCAGCGTTGGAATCCCCGGGACTAACTCCTACAATGAGCAGTTCTTC
NA,NA,TRBJ2-7,TRBV5-1,CASSLGPLGPPYEQYF,TGCGCCAGCAGCTTGGGGCCACTCGGACCCCCCTACGAGCAGTACTTC
NA,NA,TRBJ2-7,TRBV18,CASSLRTGFGHEQYF,TGTGCCAGCTCACTCCGGACGGGATTTGGGCACGAGCAGTACTTC
TRBD2,NA,TRBJ2-1,TRBV12-3/TRBV12-4,CASSQTSASYNEQFF,TGTGCCAGCAGCCAAACTAGCGCTTCCTACAATGAGCAGTTCTTC
NA,few,TRBJ2-1,TRBV27,CASSLPKGEQFF,TGTGCCAGCAGTTTACCAAAGGGAGAGCAGTTCTTC
NA,few,TRBJ2-2,TRBV12-3/TRBV12-4,CASTPGLVAGAGELFF,TGTGCCAGCACCCCCGGTCTGGTGGCGGGTGCCGGGGAGCTGTTTTTT
NA,NA,TRBJ1-2,TRBV3-1,CASRPGLSRGPGGYTF,TGTGCCAGCAGGCCAGGGTTGTCGCGGGGCCCGGGTGGCTACACCTTC
TRBD2,NA,TRBJ2-3,TRBV27,CASSLWGAGGERGTDTQYF,TGTGCCAGCAGTTTATGGGGGGCGGGAGGGGAGAGAGGGACAGATACGCAGTATTTT
NA,NA,TRBJ1-2,TRBV2,CASTSLRHRGYTF,TGTGCCAGCACTTCTCTTCGCCATCGGGGCTACACCTTC
TRBD2,once,TRBJ2-2,TRBV5-8,CASSSSFTSGGTGELFF,TGTGCCAGCAGCAGCTCATTTACTAGCGGGGGGACCGGGGAGCTGTTTTTT
NA,NA,TRBJ2-5,TRBV29-1,CSVTGLETQYF,TGCAGCGTTACCGGTTTGGAGACCCAGTACTTC
TRBD1,NA,TRBJ1-2,TRBV2,CASSEPDRAYGYTF,TGTGCCAGCAGTGAACCCGACAGGGCGTATGGCTACACCTTC
NA,NA,TRBJ2-1,TRBV10-3,CAIGGGNEQFF,TGTGCCATCGGGGGCGGCAATGAGCAGTTCTTC
NA,few,TRBJ2-4,TRBV5-1,CASSLGGSKNIQYF,TGCGCCAGCAGCTTGGGGGGCTCCAAAAACATTCAGTACTTC
NA,few,TRBJ1-1,TRBV6-5,CASSYRNTYTEAFF,TGTGCCAGCAGTTACCGAAACACCTACACTGAAGCTTTCTTT
NA,medium-sized,TRBJ2-5,TRBV29-1,CSVEGGGETQYF,TGCAGCGTTGAGGGTGGGGGAGAGACCCAGTACTTC
NA,NA,TRBJ2-1,TRBV29-1,CSVEDRKKYNEQFF,TGCAGCGTTGAAGATCGGAAGAAATACAATGAGCAGTTCTTC
NA,NA,TRBJ2-1,TRBV7-8,CASSLQARNNEQFF,TGTGCCAGCAGCTTACAGGCCAGGAACAATGAGCAGTTCTTC
NA,few,TRBJ2-7,TRBV10-3,CATNGLEGSYEQYF,TGTGCCACCAACGGTTTGGAAGGCTCCTACGAGCAGTACTTC
TRBD1,few,TRBJ2-1,TRBV5-1,CASSLEGQAFPGEQFF,TGCGCCAGCAGCTTGGAGGGACAGGCATTCCCAGGGGAGCAGTTCTTC
NA,few,TRBJ2-7,TRBV10-3,CAIRGINEQYF,TGTGCCATCAGGGGTATAAACGAGCAGTACTTC
NA,NA,TRBJ2-3,TRBV19,CASSITRGDTQYF,TGTGCCAGTAGTATCACAAGGGGGGATACGCAGTATTTT
NA,NA,TRBJ2-3,TRBV6-2/TRBV6-3,CASSSRPGPRQYTQYF,TGTGCCAGCAGCTCCCGGCCGGGCCCCCGACAATATACGCAGTATTTT
NA,NA,TRBJ2-2,TRBV5-1,CASSLTGRLAGELFF,TGCGCCAGCAGCTTGACAGGGCGGTTGGCCGGGGAGCTGTTTTTT
NA,NA,TRBJ1-1,TRBV20-1,CSGRTLNTEAFF,TGCAGCGGAAGGACCTTAAACACTGAAGCTTTCTTT
NA,NA,TRBJ2-1,TRBV15,CATSRVLRDDNEQFF,TGTGCCACCAGCAGAGTACTACGAGATGACAATGAGCAGTTCTTC
NA,few,TRBJ2-1,TRBV9,CASSASLNEQFF,TGTGCCAGCAGCGCGTCCCTCAATGAGCAGTTCTTC
NA,NA,TRBJ2-1,TRBV20-1,CSARSGTNEQFF,TGCAGTGCTAGGAGTGGTACTAATGAGCAGTTCTTC
TRBD2,few,TRBJ2-3,TRBV7-2,CASSLGPAGEGNTQYF,TGTGCCAGCAGCTTAGGGCCAGCGGGAGAGGGAAATACGCAGTATTTT